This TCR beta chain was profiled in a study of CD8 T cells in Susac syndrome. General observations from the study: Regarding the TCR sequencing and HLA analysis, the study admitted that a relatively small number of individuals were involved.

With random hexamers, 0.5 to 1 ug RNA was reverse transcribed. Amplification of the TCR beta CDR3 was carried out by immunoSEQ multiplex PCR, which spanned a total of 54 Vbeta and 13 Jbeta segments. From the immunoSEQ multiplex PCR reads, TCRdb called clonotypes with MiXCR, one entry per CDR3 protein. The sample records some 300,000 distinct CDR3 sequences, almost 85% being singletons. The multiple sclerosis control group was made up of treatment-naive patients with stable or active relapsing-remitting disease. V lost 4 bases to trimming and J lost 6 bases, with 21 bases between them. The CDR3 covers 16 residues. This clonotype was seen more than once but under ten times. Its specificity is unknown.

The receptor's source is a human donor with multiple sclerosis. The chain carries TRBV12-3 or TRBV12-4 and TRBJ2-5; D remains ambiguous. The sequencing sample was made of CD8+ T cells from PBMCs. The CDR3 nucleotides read TGTGCCAGCAGTTCGCCCGTCATTGGGCCCGGCAAGACCCAGTACTTC. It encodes CASSSPVIGPGKTQYF.